The following is a T cell receptor beta chain sequence with its context. The antigen remains unidentified. The data stem from a study of cytomegalovirus exposure and HLA in healthy donors. Study background: Out of about 360 genotyped donors, about 81% belonged to the Caucasian-associated ancestry cluster. Study-level results: Sequencing had likely introduced a cluster of highly shared sequence variants as an artifact.

V was pared by 3 bases and J by 8 bases, with 11 bases between. Germline V CDR1 and CDR2: MNHEY, SMNVEV (reference sequence). CDR3 size: 13 residues. Primers included in the PCR were 60 Vbeta and 13 Jbeta primers. Clones were sequenced by immunoSEQ multiplex PCR, and TCRdb holds only the in-frame ones, with some missing. Of about 90,000 clones in the sample, under 85% were seen once. This TCR derives from a boy aged 10-17 years in good health and CMV-seronegative. Sequencing input: PBMCs. The gene calls are TRBV27 and TRBJ2-1; D is undetermined. Here the CDR3 DNA reads TGTGCCAGCAGTTTTTCGAGTCTCTATGAGCAGTTCTTC. It is translated as CASSFSSLYEQFF.